This T cell receptor (beta chain) is from a study of blood T cell repertoires in COVID-19. On the study more broadly: Specimens from acute and convalescent COVID-19 originated in the United States, Italy and Spain.

V gave up 0 bases and J gave up 9 bases; unmatched junction bases: 5. This CDR3 has 15 residues. Germline lookup yields CDR1 KGHSH and CDR2 LQKENI. Data came from immunoSEQ multiplex PCR; TCRdb stores just in-frame clones and leaves some out. Of hundreds of thousands of clones in the sample, around 91% are singletons; the top ten hold less than 3.5%. This clone was detected once. This chain links TRBV18 with TRBJ2-1; 10 nucleotides align to TRBD2. The sequenced sample consisted of peripheral blood. The receptor comes from a young woman who had recovered from COVID-19. CDR3 coding DNA: TGTGCCAGCTCACCACCAGCGGGAGGGGTTATTGAGCAGTTCTTC. Its translation is CASSPPAGGVIEQFF.